This section outlines one TCR beta chain sequence together with its context. No antigen is known for it. Nothing much larger sits one base from this clone, and base qualities are not available. This record comes from a study of T cell repertoires in cytomegalovirus infection (dated by TCRdb to the late 2010s). Regarding the research as a whole: Because public TCR beta signatures pointed to carriage of CMV infection together with the matching HLA type, the HLA type of each donor mattered for the analysis. Here is what the overall study found, with its caveats: In both this cohort and an independent cohort of 352 donors, the cumulative frequency of public TCR beta family members distinguished carriers of CMV infection plus the relevant HLA type. The ex vivo response was dominated by HLA-C-restricted CMV-specific TCR beta clonotypes, which also provided the single most frequent clonotype in two of eight donors.

These reads were obtained on an Illumina HiSeq 1500. The public reads were quality trimmed at Q25 with fastp and then assembled into clones with MiXCR by TCRdb, keeping productive beta chains. Merged by CDR3 protein, the rows form single entries marked with the most common genes and DNA. The sample records some 700,000 distinct CDR3 sequences, 35% to 40% of which are singletons. The top ten clones comprise 2.8% of the sample. This clonotype was obtained from a human donor in good health (CMV status not recorded). Some clones in this sample may be carry-over from other donors' samples. The specimen sequenced was PBMCs.

The sequenced DNA: TGTGCCAGCAGTGGGGAGCCCCAGCATTTT. It specifies CASSGEPQHF. This chain joins TRBV6-1 to TRBJ1-5, with the D gene call left open. Trimming costs V 4 bases and J 8 bases, and their ends lie 3 bases apart. For CDR1 and CDR2, the germline V gene lists MNHNS and SASEGT. The CDR3 measures 10 amino acids from cysteine to phenylalanine. Of all the DNA, just the CDR3 is kept, 30 bases in frame from base 1.